The rows below give T cell receptor beta chains drawn from one sample of a study of blood T cells in healthy people across ages. MiXCR, applied by TCRdb to the 5' RACE reads, yields one record per CDR3 protein. The table records 800,000 to 1,300,000 distinct CDR3 sequences, about 25% of them present only once. The sample also formed part of further work on T cells of mothers and their children.

The sequenced sample consisted of blood. These receptors all come from a girl aged 2-10 years in good health. Both conserved end residues are part of each CDR3. The D gene is left open where the match is weak. The size entry is marked missing in some rows and otherwise reads once, few, many or a size class.

V,J,D,size,DNA,CDR3
TRBV7-2,TRBJ2-1,-,-,TGTGCCAGCAGCTTGACCAATATGAATGAGCAGTTCTTC,CASSLTNMNEQFF
TRBV5-1,TRBJ1-1,-,few,TGCGCCAGCAGGTTTGAGGGGAACACTGAAGCTTTCTTT,CASRFEGNTEAFF
TRBV29-1,TRBJ2-1,-,-,TGCAGCGGTGAGACCCCTGAATCCTCCTACAATGAGCAGTTCTTC,CSGETPESSYNEQFF
TRBV27,TRBJ1-1,TRBD1,few,TGTGCCAGCAGACCAGGGGGCATCACTGAAGCTTTCTTT,CASRPGGITEAFF
TRBV20-1,TRBJ2-3,TRBD2,-,TGCAGTGCTCTCTCCGGGAGTAGCGGGGCTAGCACAGATACGCAGTATTTT,CSALSGSSGASTDTQYF
TRBV12-3/TRBV12-4,TRBJ1-2,TRBD1,-,TGTGCCAGCACCCGGACAGGGGACGGCTACACCTTC,CASTRTGDGYTF
TRBV3-1,TRBJ2-5,-,-,TGTGCCAGCACCCGTGGAGTCCAAGAGACCCAGTACTTC,CASTRGVQETQYF
TRBV20-1,TRBJ2-7,-,few,TGCAGTGCTAGAAGGTTGATAGAAGGTCTTTCCTACGAGCAGTACTTC,CSARRLIEGLSYEQYF
TRBV11-2,TRBJ1-2,-,few,TGTGCCAGCAGCTCGAGGACATACAACTATGGCTACACCTTC,CASSSRTYNYGYTF
TRBV3-1,TRBJ2-3,-,few,TGTGCCAGCAGCCAAGAAAAAGGAACAGCCACAGATACGCAGTATTTT,CASSQEKGTATDTQYF
TRBV5-1,TRBJ1-1,-,few,TGCGCCAGCAGCTCTCTTTGGGGGCAAGCTTTCTTT,CASSSLWGQAFF
TRBV4-3,TRBJ2-1,-,-,TGCGCCAGCAGCCAAGATCGCGGAGGGGACAATGAGCAGTTCTTC,CASSQDRGGDNEQFF
TRBV29-1,TRBJ2-5,-,few,TGCAGCGTTGTCTGGAACTCACAGGAGACCCAGTACTTC,CSVVWNSQETQYF
TRBV9,TRBJ1-1,-,-,TGTGCCAGCAGCCCCGGGGTACCTGAAGCTTTCTTT,CASSPGVPEAFF
TRBV6-1,TRBJ2-3,-,few,TGTGCCAGCAGTGAAATCTTATGGACAGATACGCAGTATTTT,CASSEILWTDTQYF
TRBV11-2,TRBJ2-1,TRBD2,-,TGTGCCAGCAGCTTAGAATTCGCGGGGGGCTCCTACAATGAGCAGTTCTTC,CASSLEFAGGSYNEQFF
TRBV20-1,TRBJ2-3,-,-,TGCAGTGCTAGACAGGCTATTCGCGCAGATACGCAGTATTTT,CSARQAIRADTQYF
TRBV20-1,TRBJ2-5,TRBD1,few,TGCAGTGCTGGGACAGGGAGGATAGAGACCCAGTACTTC,CSAGTGRIETQYF
TRBV7-2,TRBJ2-7,TRBD1,few,TGTGCCAGCAGCTTATACAGGGGTAGCGCCTACGAGCAGTACTTC,CASSLYRGSAYEQYF
TRBV12-3/TRBV12-4,TRBJ2-1,TRBD1,few,TGTGCCAGCAGTAAACCCGGGACAGACAATGAGCAGTTCTTC,CASSKPGTDNEQFF
TRBV9,TRBJ2-7,TRBD1,many,TGTGCCAGCAGCGCAAGGACAGGGGGCTACGAGCAGTACTTC,CASSARTGGYEQYF
TRBV7-9,TRBJ1-1,-,many,TGTGCCAGCAGCTTAGAAGGGAACACTGAAGCTTTCTTT,CASSLEGNTEAFF
TRBV25-1,TRBJ2-7,-,few,TGTGCCAGCAGTGGCCTAGGGGCATCCCTCTACGAGCAGTACTTC,CASSGLGASLYEQYF
TRBV20-1,TRBJ2-2,TRBD1,-,TGCAGTGCCCGGACAGGACCGAACACCGGGGAGCTGTTTTTT,CSARTGPNTGELFF
TRBV7-9,TRBJ2-3,TRBD1,-,TGTGCCAGCAGCCCGGAACAGGGGCTGAGCACAGATACGCAGTATTTT,CASSPEQGLSTDTQYF
TRBV6-2/TRBV6-3,TRBJ2-7,-,-,TGTGCCAGCAGTGGAGACAGCCTTACCTACGAGCAGTACTTC,CASSGDSLTYEQYF
TRBV7-3,TRBJ2-3,TRBD2,few,TGTGCCAGCAGCTTTACTAGCGGGGTCACAGATACGCAGTATTTT,CASSFTSGVTDTQYF
TRBV20-1,TRBJ2-5,TRBD2,few,TGCAGTGCTAGGTGGACTAGCGGACAAGAGACCCAGTACTTC,CSARWTSGQETQYF
TRBV29-1,TRBJ2-7,-,-,TGCAGCGTTGCGGACGGAACATACGAGCAGTACTTC,CSVADGTYEQYF
TRBV20-1,TRBJ2-3,-,few,TGCAGTGTATTCGAGGGGGTGACAGATACGCAGTATTTT,CSVFEGVTDTQYF
TRBV4-2,TRBJ2-1,TRBD2,-,TGTGCCAGCAGCCAAGATCTTCCTGCGGGGGGGGAGGGAAATGAGCAGTTCTTC,CASSQDLPAGGEGNEQFF
TRBV5-1,TRBJ2-7,TRBD2,once,TGCGCCAGCAGCTTGGAACCTAGCGGGGGGACCTACGAGCAGTACTTC,CASSLEPSGGTYEQYF
TRBV29-1,TRBJ1-1,-,-,TGCAGCGCAAGTGTTGCTGAAGCTTTCTTT,CSASVAEAFF
TRBV12-3/TRBV12-4,TRBJ2-2,-,few,TGTGCCAGCAGTTCCCGGTCCGTCGACGCCGGGGAGCTGTTTTTT,CASSSRSVDAGELFF
TRBV4-3,TRBJ1-1,-,-,TGCGCCAGCAGCCGCGGACCGGGGACTGAAGCTTTCTTT,CASSRGPGTEAFF